The present T cell receptor beta chain was sequenced within a study of radiotherapy plus CTLA-4 blockade in lung cancer. The CDR3 spans 17 residues. V shed 1 base, J shed 7 bases, and the junction held 11 bases outside the gene matches. CDR1 is SGHDT and CDR2 is YYEEEE in the germline V gene. The assay was immunoSEQ multiplex PCR, and TCRdb's table has in-frame clones only and misses some. The sample consists of around 110,000 clones, about four fifths of them appearing once. Details on this clone: Its target is unknown.

Broader study findings: After treatment with radiotherapy plus ipilimumab, TCR clones that came from the tumor expanded in blood.

The chain has TRBV5-6 and TRBJ2-2, with 9 bases identical to TRBD1. This sequence was found in a human donor with non-small cell lung cancer that progressed on radiotherapy plus ipilimumab. Some clones in this sample may be carry-over from other donors' samples. Sequences were derived from peripheral blood, sampled from a patient treated with radiotherapy plus ipilimumab. Here the CDR3 reads CASSLYYRGLLVGELFF. Written as DNA, the CDR3 is TGTGCCAGCAGCTTGTATTACAGGGGGCTTTTGGTCGGGGAGCTGTTTTTT.